The 5 T cell receptor beta chains below come from one sample, sequenced in a study of OX40 agonist ivuxolimab in advanced cancers. Sequencing was performed with immunoSEQ multiplex PCR; in TCRdb, only in-frame clones are kept and a portion is missing. This sample yields 62,000 or so clones, of which about nine tenths are seen a single time; roughly 1.9% belongs to the top ten. The source was CD4+ or CD8+ T cells sorted from blood, collected in a trial of the OX40 agonist ivuxolimab. These receptor sequences come from an adult with an advanced solid tumor such as melanoma, head and neck, liver or kidney cancer.

This clone has a handful of counts. This rearrangement joins TRBV6-5 to TRBJ1-2, with a possible D match to TRBD1 (5 bases). Per germline, CDR1 MNHEY and CDR2 SVGAGI. The CDR3 length is 15 residues. The ends were cut back, 0 bases at V and 7 bases at J, with 15 bases in the middle. In DNA, the CDR3 is TGTGCCAGCAGTTACTCGATAACAACAGGACTTGGCTACACCTTC. Encoded protein: CASSYSITTGLGYTF.

The V call is TRBV28, the J call TRBJ2-5; D may be TRBD1 (5 bases). V was clipped by 3 bases and J by 6 bases, with 14 bases between them. Germline lookup yields CDR1 MDHEN and CDR2 SYDVKM. CDR3 size: 14 residues. Here the CDR3 DNA reads TGTGCCAGCAGTTTCGGGCAGGGTGTGAAGACCCAGTACTTC. This encodes CASSFGQGVKTQYF.

CDR3 in amino acids: CASSPDKNTEAFF. CDR3 nucleotide sequence: TGTGCCAGCAGTCCAGACAAGAACACTGAAGCTTTCTTT. This rearrangement joins TRBV7-9 to TRBJ1-1, with no clear D. The CDR3 has 13 residues. Germline V gives CDR1 SEHNR, CDR2 FQNEAQ (reference sequence). The germline V and J ends were trimmed by 6 bases and 1 base, with 9 bases remaining between them.

The genes are TRBV7-8 and TRBJ2-2, with 10 bases fitting TRBD1. V was clipped by 3 bases and J by 6 bases; unmatched bases: 4. Germline V gene sequence: CDR1 SGHVS, CDR2 FQNEAQ. CDR3 length: 15 amino acids. This CDR3 reads CASSFDRGRAGELFF. CDR3 coding DNA: TGTGCCAGCAGCTTCGACAGGGGGCGCGCCGGGGAGCTGTTTTTT.

For this clone: Other nucleotide sequences from this sample produce the same CDR3. V gene TRBV6-6 combines with J gene TRBJ1-5, with a possible D match to TRBD1 (5 bases). The CDR3 is 13 residues long. Germline CDR1 reads MNHNY; CDR2 reads SVGAGI (reference sequence). The ends were cut back, 2 bases at V and 4 bases at J, with 6 bases in the middle. DNA for the CDR3: TGTGCCAGCAGTTACGGGGGGAATCAGCCCCAGCATTTT. Translating it yields CASSYGGNQPQHF.